The 6 T cell receptor beta chains below all came from one sample that was sequenced in a study of blood T cell repertoires in COVID-19. Clones were sequenced by immunoSEQ multiplex PCR, and TCRdb holds only the in-frame ones, with some missing. The top ten clones hold 6.5% to 8% of a sample with under 200,000 clones, about 80% of them seen once. Sequenced material: peripheral blood. All receptors derive from a man aged 70-80 years with active or convalescent COVID-19.

The chain carries TRBV9 and TRBJ2-1; TRBD1 matches at 11 bases. V lost 3 bases and J lost 7; bases outside the gene matches: 9. This CDR3 region has 16 residues. Germline CDR1 SGDLS, CDR2 YYNGEE. CDR3: CASSERGQGGLNEQFF. The CDR3 nucleotides read TGTGCCAGCAGCGAGAGGGGACAGGGGGGTTTGAATGAGCAGTTCTTC. Variable domain in full (rest from reference TRBV9 and TRBJ2-1): DSGVTQTPKHLITATGQRVTLRCSPRSGDLSVYWYQQSLDQGLQFLIQYYNGEERAKGNILERFSAQQFPDLHSELNLSSLELGDSALYFCASSERGQGGLNEQFFGPGTRLTVL.

This clone came up a few times. The rearrangement joins TRBV29-1 to TRBJ2-7, with a possible D match to TRBD2 (7 bases). The CDR3 extends over 13 amino acids. Trimming stripped 2 bases from V and 8 bases from J, with 16 bases between. Per the germline V gene, CDR1 is SQVTM and CDR2 is ANQGSEA. The CDR3: CSVEMTPGGKQYF. CDR3 coding DNA: TGCAGCGTTGAAATGACGCCGGGGGGCAAGCAGTACTTC.

This chain links TRBV4-2 with TRBJ2-5, with 9 nucleotides matching TRBD2. The trim removed 4 bases at V and 13 bases at J, leaving 7 bases unmatched. CDR1 LGHNA and CDR2 YNFKEQ come from the germline V gene. The CDR3 is made up of 12 amino acids. CDR3 bases: TGTGCCAGCAGCCCGACTAGCGGCGTGCCGTACTTC. Protein sequence: CASSPTSGVPYF.

This chain links TRBV5-6 with TRBJ1-2; 8 positions agree with TRBD1. This CDR3 spans 17 amino acids. With V trimmed by 0 bases and J by 4 bases, 11 bases remained unmatched. Germline CDR1 reads SGHDT; CDR2 reads YYEEEE. The CDR3 region is CASSLGPTGAYGYGYTF. For the CDR3, the DNA is TGTGCCAGCAGCTTGGGGCCGACAGGGGCGTACGGCTATGGCTACACCTTC.

CDR3 DNA sequence: TGTGCCAGCAGTCCGGGACAGGGGGCTCCCTCCCCCTACGAGCAGTACTTC. It translates to CASSPGQGAPSPYEQYF. The chain links TRBV21-1 to TRBJ2-7; the D call in the table, TRBD1, was not verified against the DNA. TRBV21-1 is shown as a pseudogene. The CDR3 has 17 residues.

This clone showed up just once. This chain uses TRBV5-1 with TRBJ1-2; 8 nucleotides align to TRBD1. There are 13 residues in the CDR3. V dropped 0 bases and J dropped 7; count of bases not matched to a gene: 2. Germline CDR1 is SGHRS and CDR2 is YFSETQ. This chain's CDR3 is CASSLGQGIGYTF. DNA of the CDR3: TGCGCCAGCAGCTTGGGACAGGGGATTGGCTACACCTTC.